The 24 T cell receptor beta chains below all came from one sample that was sequenced in a study of cytomegalovirus exposure and HLA in healthy donors. This table comes from immunoSEQ multiplex PCR, and its TCRdb copy is limited to in-frame clones, with some not included. The data contain 80,000 to 95,000 clones, around 93% of them singletons. Sequencing input: PBMCs. These receptors were collected from a woman in her 30s in good health and CMV-seropositive.

The chain couples TRBV7-2 to TRBJ2-4; D may be TRBD2 (7 bases). Germline lookup yields CDR1 SGHTA and CDR2 FQGNSA. The V gene lost 5 bases and the J gene lost 3 bases, with 17 bases spanning the gap. The CDR3 is 16 amino acids. CDR3 bases: TGTGCCAGCAGCCAAGGGGGGGATTTAGGCAAAAACATTCAGTACTTC. Translation: CASSQGGDLGKNIQYF.

The DNA of the CDR3 is TGTGCCAGCAGTTTTGTTTCGTCCACTGAAGCTTTCTTT. Translating gives CASSFVSSTEAFF. The V and J genes are TRBV27 and TRBJ1-1, with D unclear. This CDR3 contains 13 residues. With 3 bases removed from V and 4 bases from J, the gap between germline ends came to 9 bases. Germline V gene sequence: CDR1 MNHEY, CDR2 SMNVEV (reference sequence).

This sequence joins TRBV27 and TRBJ2-1, with 13 bases matching TRBD2. The germline V gene has CDR1 MNHEY and CDR2 SMNVEV (reference sequence). This CDR3 has 16 residues. The V segment lost 3 bases and the J segment 9 bases; nucleotides outside the gene matches: 8. The CDR3 DNA is TGTGCCAGCAGTTTTAGGACTAGCGGGAGTTTTGGTGAGCAGTTCTTC. The encoded protein is CASSFRTSGSFGEQFF.

The chain couples TRBV6-5 to TRBJ2-1; 11 bases align to TRBD2. Germline V gives CDR1 MNHEY, CDR2 SVGAGI. Losses at the gene ends were 4 bases for V and 7 bases for J; bases not matched to a gene: 3. This CDR3 comprises 14 residues. Here the CDR3 reads CASSSSGRLNEQFF. In DNA, the CDR3 is TGTGCCAGCAGTTCTAGCGGGAGGTTAAATGAGCAGTTCTTC.

The CDR3 DNA reads as TGCGCCAGCCGCGACTACTCTGGGGCCAACGTCCTGACTTTC. This sequence encodes CASRDYSGANVLTF. The V and J genes are TRBV5-1 and TRBJ2-6; TRBD2 might be the D (5 bases). The CDR3 totals 14 residues. Between the trimmed V and J ends, which lost 7 bases and 0 bases, there was a span of 8 bases. In germline, CDR1 is SGHRS, CDR2 YFSETQ.

The rearrangement joins TRBV9 to TRBJ2-2; 7 bases are shared with TRBD1. CDR1 is SGDLS and CDR2 is YYNGEE in the germline V gene. J gave up 0 bases and V 7 bases, and 0 bases lay outside the gene matches. CDR3 length equals 13 residues. CDR3 in amino acids: CASGTANTGELFF. The CDR3, as DNA: TGTGCCAGCGGGACAGCGAACACCGGGGAGCTGTTTTTT.

CDR3 DNA sequence: TGTGCCACCAGCAGAGTTTTGGGGCAGGGAGGCATTCAGTACTTC. Its protein product is CATSRVLGQGGIQYF. The chain recombines TRBV15 with TRBJ2-4; D may be TRBD2 (6 bases). The CDR3 extends over 15 amino acids. Germline CDR1 reads LNHNV; CDR2 reads YYDKDF (reference sequence). Trimming stripped 1 base from V and 9 bases from J, with 16 bases between.

The chain has TRBV7-9 and TRBJ2-3; tentatively, D is TRBD1 (6 bases). CDR3 size: 16 residues. The ends were cut back, 1 base at V and 0 bases at J, with 11 bases in the middle. Germline CDR1 reads SEHNR; CDR2 reads FQNEAQ (reference sequence). This chain's CDR3 is CASSLGGQYSTDTQYF. The DNA of the CDR3 is TGTGCCAGCAGCTTAGGGGGGCAGTATAGCACAGATACGCAGTATTTT.

The chain employs TRBV11-3 and TRBJ2-1; 8 bases map to TRBD2. Looked up from germline, CDR1 is SGHNT and CDR2 is YENEEA. V dropped 1 base and J dropped 5; count of bases not matched to a gene: 4. This CDR3 is 15 amino acids long. CDR3 coding DNA: TGTGCCAGCAGCTTAGCCGGAGCGGGGGACAATGAGCAGTTCTTC. This translates into CASSLAGAGDNEQFF.

CDR3 loop: CASSVNYEQYF. In DNA form, the CDR3 reads TGTGCCAGCAGTGTCAACTACGAGCAGTACTTC. This chain connects TRBV28 to TRBJ2-7; D not certain. The CDR3 runs 11 residues. Trimming removed 5 bases at V and 3 bases at J, with 5 bases between. Germline V gene lookup returns CDR1 MDHEN and CDR2 SYDVKM.

This chain uses TRBV5-4 with TRBJ1-1, with 7 bases aligning to TRBD1. The length of the CDR3 is 15 residues. The ends lost 4 bases at V and 0 bases at J; junction bases unmatched: 6. Germline V gene sequence: CDR1 SGHNT, CDR2 YYREEE (reference sequence). The CDR3 DNA follows: TGTGCCAGCAGCACAGGGGACAGCGTGAACACTGAAGCTTTCTTT. It encodes CASSTGDSVNTEAFF.

The chain carries TRBV5-1 and TRBJ2-7; 7 nucleotides align to TRBD2. Germline lookup yields CDR1 SGHRS and CDR2 YFSETQ. CDR3 length: 15 residues. Trimming cost V 4 bases and J 0 bases; bases outside gene matches: 7. As DNA, the CDR3 is TGCGCCAGCAGCATAGAGACGGGAGGCTCCTACGAGCAGTACTTC. Translation: CASSIETGGSYEQYF.

The chain links TRBV5-5 to TRBJ2-5; 8 nucleotides agree with TRBD2. J lost 5 bases, V lost 3 bases, and 12 bases had no gene match. The length of the CDR3 is 16 residues. Germline-derived CDR1 and CDR2 are SGHKS and YYEKEE (reference sequence). CDR3 residues: CASSSVTGGISETQYF. The CDR3 DNA follows: TGTGCCAGCAGCTCCGTCACGGGAGGGATCTCGGAGACCCAGTACTTC. Filled out from reference TRBV5-5 and TRBJ2-5, the complete variable domain reads DAGVTQSPTHLIKTRGQQVTLRCSPISGHKSVSWYQQVLGQGPQFIFQYYEKEERGRGNFPDRFSARQFPNYSSELNVNALLLGDSALYLCASSSVTGGISETQYFGPGTRLLVL.

The V gene is TRBV28, the J gene TRBJ2-5; D is possibly TRBD1 (6 bases). Trimming took off 3 bases at V and 2 bases at J, with 10 bases between the two ends. The CDR3 contains 14 residues. The germline CDR1 and CDR2 sequences are MDHEN and SYDVKM. For the CDR3, the DNA is TGTGCCAGCAGTTTCTGGCAGGGGCAAGAGACCCAGTACTTC. Amino acid sequence: CASSFWQGQETQYF. The whole variable domain, filled in from reference TRBV28 and TRBJ2-5, reads DVKVTQSSRYLVKRTGEKVFLECVQDMDHENMFWYRQDPGLGLRLIYFSYDVKMKEKGDIPEGYSVSREKKERFSLILESASTNQTSMYLCASSFWQGQETQYFGPGTRLLVL.

J is TRBJ2-5 and V is TRBV11-2, with 7 bases matching TRBD2. This CDR3 has 15 residues. Germline V gene sequence: CDR1 SGHAT, CDR2 FQNNGV. V shed 5 bases, J shed 4 bases, and the junction held 10 bases outside the gene matches. The CDR3: CASSASRLAVETQYF. The CDR3 DNA reads as TGTGCCAGCAGCGCCAGTCGACTAGCCGTAGAGACCCAGTACTTC.

V is TRBV6-1 and J is TRBJ2-1, with TRBD1 matching over 8 bases. The CDR3 sequence is 14 residues long. V trimming: 11 bases; J trimming: 4 bases; junction bases outside the gene matches: 10. The germline V gene encodes CDR1 MNHNS and CDR2 SASEGT. CDR3 in DNA: TGTGCCGTGGTGAGGACAGGGACGTACAATGAGCAGTTCTTC. Translating it yields CAVVRTGTYNEQFF.

V gene TRBV30 combines with J gene TRBJ1-4; D unresolved. Trimming shortened V by 0 bases and J by 8 bases, and 13 bases separated the two germline ends. The CDR3 has 14 amino acids. Germline V gene data show CDR1 as GTSNPN and CDR2 as SVGIG (reference sequence). The CDR3 region has the DNA TGTGCCTGGAGTGTACTTGGGTCCGGGGAAAAACTGTTTTTT. Residues: CAWSVLGSGEKLFF.

This clone is a singleton in its sample. This chain joins TRBV11-2 and TRBJ2-1; D is perhaps TRBD2 (5 bases). The germline CDR1 and CDR2 sequences are SGHAT and FQNNGV. The CDR3 contains 13 residues. The V end was cut by 5 bases, the J end by 3 bases, with 8 bases between. This CDR3 is CASSTTSYNEQFF. The CDR3, as DNA: TGTGCCAGCAGCACCACTAGCTACAATGAGCAGTTCTTC.

This clone was recorded once. J is TRBJ2-1 and V is TRBV13, with D uncertain. V was pared by 3 bases and J by 8 bases, with 8 bases between. CDR3 length equals 12 residues. Germline V CDR1 and CDR2: PRHDT, FYEKMQ (reference sequence). The CDR3 loop is CASSFKRDEQFF. The CDR3 region has the DNA TGTGCCAGCAGCTTCAAGCGCGATGAGCAGTTCTTC.

This chain uses TRBV29-1 with TRBJ2-1; 8 positions agree with TRBD1. V shed 7 bases, J shed 1 base, and the junction held 3 bases outside the gene matches. Germline CDR1 is SQVTM and CDR2 is ANQGSEA. This CDR3 is built from 13 residues. The CDR3 protein is CSDWTGSYNEQFF. The CDR3 coding sequence is TGCAGCGATTGGACAGGGTCCTACAATGAGCAGTTCTTC.

In DNA form, the CDR3 reads TGTGCCAGCAGCCCCTTAAAACAGGGGGCAGGGGAGCTGTTTTTT. It codes for CASSPLKQGAGELFF. V usage is TRBV11-2 and J usage is TRBJ2-2, with 9 bases aligning to TRBD1. V lost 5 bases to trimming and J lost 8 bases; unmatched junction nucleotides: 9. CDR3 length: 15 amino acids. Germline-derived CDR1 and CDR2 are SGHAT and FQNNGV. Complete variable domain (other parts from reference TRBV11-2 and TRBJ2-2): EAGVAQSPRYKIIEKRQSVAFWCNPISGHATLYWYQQILGQGPKLLIQFQNNGVVDDSQLPKDRFSAERLKGVDSTLKIQPAKLEDSAVYLCASSPLKQGAGELFFGEGSRLTVL.

The chain recombines TRBV9 with TRBJ1-5, with 7 bases that match TRBD1. This CDR3 contains 15 residues. Germline loops: CDR1 SGDLS, CDR2 YYNGEE. V was pared by 3 bases and J by 6 bases, with 9 bases of the junction left unmatched. CDR3 protein: CASSAGQSIRQPQHF. The CDR3 nucleotides read TGTGCCAGCAGCGCGGGACAGTCGATACGTCAGCCCCAGCATTTT.

CDR3 in amino acids: CASSSQNRGRTEAFF. In DNA form, the CDR3 reads TGTGCCAGCAGCTCACAAAACAGGGGGCGGACTGAAGCTTTCTTT. This sequence joins TRBV7-8 and TRBJ1-1; 9 nucleotides agree with TRBD1. CDR1 SGHVS and CDR2 FQNEAQ come from the germline V gene. There are 15 residues in the CDR3. Trimming removed 4 bases from V and 5 bases from J; junction bases left unmatched: 8. The full variable domain, its missing parts supplied by reference TRBV7-8 and TRBJ1-1, is GAGVSQSPRYKVAKRGQDVALRCDPISGHVSLFWYQQALGQGPEFLTYFQNEAQLDKSGLPSDRFFAERPEGSVSTLKIQRTQQEDSAVYLCASSSQNRGRTEAFFGQGTRLTVV.

The V call is TRBV9, the J call TRBJ2-3, with 7 bases aligning to TRBD2. The V gene end was trimmed by 2 bases and the J gene end by 2 bases; junction bases not matched to a gene: 2. This CDR3 comprises 14 residues. Germline V lookup: CDR1 SGDLS, CDR2 YYNGEE. CDR3 DNA: TGTGCCAGCAGCGTTAGCGGGCCCACAGATACGCAGTATTTT. This gives the protein CASSVSGPTDTQYF.